The 9 T cell receptor beta chains listed next were all sequenced from one sample in a study of T cell responses to AZD1222 COVID-19 vaccine. Measured with immunoSEQ multiplex PCR; TCRdb has only the in-frame clones, and not every one. The sample contains approximately 120,000 clones, around 87% of which appear only once. The specimen comprised peripheral blood, sampled on day 0 of AZD1222 vaccination. These TCRs come from an adult in good health.

The V and J genes are TRBV24-1 and TRBJ1-2; maybe TRBD1 (6 bases). V gave up 2 bases and J gave up 7 bases, with 19 bases separating them. CDR3 size: 16 residues. The germline gives CDR1 KGHDR, CDR2 SFDVKD. For the CDR3, the DNA is TGTGCCACCAGTGATTCGACAGGATCTTTAACGGGTGGCTACACCTTC. This encodes CATSDSTGSLTGGYTF.

The J gene is TRBJ1-2, the V gene TRBV2; 8 positions agree with TRBD1. The CDR3 runs 14 residues. Germline V gives CDR1 SNHLY, CDR2 FYNNEI. The V segment lost 4 bases and the J segment 7 bases; nucleotides outside the gene matches: 8. The CDR3 protein is CASSAWDRSSGYTF. The CDR3 coding sequence is TGTGCCAGCAGTGCCTGGGACAGGTCTTCTGGCTACACCTTC.

The J gene is TRBJ2-3, the V gene TRBV28; D unclear. CDR1 is MDHEN and CDR2 is SYDVKM in the germline V gene. This CDR3 has 12 residues. The ends were cut back, 5 bases at V and 1 base at J, with 4 bases in the middle. This CDR3 is CASSRGTDTQYF. The CDR3 DNA reads as TGTGCCAGCAGTAGGGGCACAGATACGCAGTATTTT.

CDR3 in amino acids: CASSSGQGDNSPLHF. The CDR3 DNA reads TGTGCCAGCAGTTCCGGACAGGGTGATAATTCACCCCTCCACTTT. V is TRBV28 and J is TRBJ1-6, with TRBD1 matching 8 bases. This CDR3 contains 15 residues. CDR1 MDHEN and CDR2 SYDVKM come from the germline V gene. Germline trimming cut 4 bases from V and 5 bases from J; bases unmatched to any gene: 4.

The J gene is TRBJ1-5, the V gene TRBV29-1, with 10 positions matching TRBD1. Trimming cost V 6 bases and J 6 bases; bases outside gene matches: 11. Germline V gene sequence: CDR1 SQVTM, CDR2 ANQGSEA. The CDR3 runs to 15 residues. Here the CDR3 reads CSVGDRGNEGQPQHF. The CDR3 coding sequence is TGCAGCGTCGGGGACAGGGGAAATGAGGGTCAGCCCCAGCATTTT.

Only a few counts were recorded for this clone. The V and J genes are TRBV3-1 (or the pseudogene TRBV3-2) and TRBJ1-1, with a tentative D call TRBD1 (5 bases). From germline, CDR1 is LGHDT and CDR2 YNNKEL (reference sequence). The CDR3 covers 14 residues. Trimming shortened V by 5 bases and J by 8 bases, and 18 bases separated the two germline ends. The CDR3 coding sequence is TGTGCCAGCAGCTCGATGGGGGGGACCTTCGAAGCTTTCTTT. This codes for CASSSMGGTFEAFF.

The chain has TRBV18 and TRBJ1-1; possibly TRBD1 for D (6 bases). V shed 3 bases and J shed 1 base, with 12 bases lying between them. Per the germline V gene, CDR1 is KGHSH and CDR2 is LQKENI. The CDR3 is 15 residues long. The CDR3 loop is CASSPYRVENTEAFF. CDR3 coding DNA: TGTGCCAGCTCACCTTACAGGGTGGAGAACACTGAAGCTTTCTTT.

The rearrangement links TRBV29-1 to TRBJ1-2, with D perhaps TRBD1 (5 bases). Germline V CDR1 and CDR2: SQVTM, ANQGSEA. CDR3 length: 12 amino acids. V lost 7 bases to trimming and J lost 2 bases, with 11 bases between them. CDR3 amino acids: CSGQGRNYGYTF. The DNA of the CDR3 is TGCAGCGGGCAGGGCCGAAACTATGGCTACACCTTC.

The chain couples TRBV19 to TRBJ2-7; 9 nucleotides align to TRBD1. The V gene's germline CDR1 is LNHDA and CDR2 SQIVND (reference sequence). The CDR3 totals 15 residues. V shed 3 bases, J shed 4 bases, and the junction held 7 bases outside the gene matches. The DNA of the CDR3 is TGTGCCAGTAGTATCCTCCCGGGACAGGGATACGAGCAGTACTTC. This sequence encodes CASSILPGQGYEQYF.